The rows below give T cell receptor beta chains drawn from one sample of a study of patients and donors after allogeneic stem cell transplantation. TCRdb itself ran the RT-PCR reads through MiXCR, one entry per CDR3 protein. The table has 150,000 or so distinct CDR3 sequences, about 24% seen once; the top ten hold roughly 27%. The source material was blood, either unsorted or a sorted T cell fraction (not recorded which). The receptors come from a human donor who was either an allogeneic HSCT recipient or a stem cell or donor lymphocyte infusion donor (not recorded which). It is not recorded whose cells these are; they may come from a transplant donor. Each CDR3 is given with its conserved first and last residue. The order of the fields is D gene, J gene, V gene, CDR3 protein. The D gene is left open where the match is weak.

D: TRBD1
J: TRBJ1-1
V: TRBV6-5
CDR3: CASSSTGAGGDTEAFF

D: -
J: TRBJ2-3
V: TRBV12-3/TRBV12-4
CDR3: CASSLTGKGTDTQYF

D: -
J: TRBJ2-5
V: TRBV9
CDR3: CASSVGSETQYF

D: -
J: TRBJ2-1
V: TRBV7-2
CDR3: CASSFGENNEQFF

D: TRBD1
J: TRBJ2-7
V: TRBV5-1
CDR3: CASSSGQGAHEQYF

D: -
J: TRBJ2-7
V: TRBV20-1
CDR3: CSARHWTYEQYF

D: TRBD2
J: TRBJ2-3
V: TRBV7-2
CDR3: CASSLDPSGYTDTQYF

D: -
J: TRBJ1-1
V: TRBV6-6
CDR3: CASSGGKLVTEAFF

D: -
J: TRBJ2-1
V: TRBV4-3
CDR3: CASSPGSFLSYNEQFF

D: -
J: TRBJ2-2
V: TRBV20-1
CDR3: CSVYLPNRELFF

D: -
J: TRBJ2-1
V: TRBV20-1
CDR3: CSARSVWGEQFF

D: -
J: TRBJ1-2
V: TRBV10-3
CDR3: CAISDRGRYGYTF

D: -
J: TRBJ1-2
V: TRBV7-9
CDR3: CASSPLPVSSDYGYTF

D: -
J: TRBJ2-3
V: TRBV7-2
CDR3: CASSPAGLISDTQYF

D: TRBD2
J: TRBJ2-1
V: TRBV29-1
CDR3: CSVEKREGYNEQFF

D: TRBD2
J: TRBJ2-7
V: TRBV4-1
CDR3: CASSLISGGETYEQYF

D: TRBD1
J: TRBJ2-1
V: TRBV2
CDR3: CASSEGDRGNEQFF

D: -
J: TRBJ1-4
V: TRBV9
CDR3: CASSVDPGEKLFF

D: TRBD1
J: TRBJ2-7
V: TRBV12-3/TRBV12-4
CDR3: CASSLPTRQGLPCYEQYF

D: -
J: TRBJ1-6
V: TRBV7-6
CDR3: CASSSRYDGNSPLHF

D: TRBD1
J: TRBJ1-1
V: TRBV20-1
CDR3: CSARTGVNTVAFF

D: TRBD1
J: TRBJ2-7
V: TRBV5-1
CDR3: CASTTWDIGTGVEQYF

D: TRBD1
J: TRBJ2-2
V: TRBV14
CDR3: CASSHSTGTGWGNTGELFF

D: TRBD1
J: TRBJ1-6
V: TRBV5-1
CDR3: CASSWFGTDDNSPLHF

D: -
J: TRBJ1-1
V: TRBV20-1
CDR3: CSAERTENTEAFF

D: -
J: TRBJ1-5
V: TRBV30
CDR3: CAWSLEPNQPQHF

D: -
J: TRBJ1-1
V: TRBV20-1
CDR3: CSASSVNTEAFF

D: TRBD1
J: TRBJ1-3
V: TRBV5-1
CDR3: CASSPGTGQGNTIYF

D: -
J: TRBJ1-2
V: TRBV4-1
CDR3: CASSQLLGEPYGYTF

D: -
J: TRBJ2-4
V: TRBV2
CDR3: CASRGNKQYF

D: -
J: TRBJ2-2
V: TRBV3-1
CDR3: CASSQDLRTTNTGELFF

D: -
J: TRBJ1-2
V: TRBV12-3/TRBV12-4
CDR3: CASSLNSGGQGYTF

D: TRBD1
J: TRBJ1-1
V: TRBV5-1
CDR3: CASSGSQDRVDGTEAFF

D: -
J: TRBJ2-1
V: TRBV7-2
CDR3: CASSLSRADGQFF

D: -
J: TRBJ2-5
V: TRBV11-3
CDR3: CASSRDRLQETQYF

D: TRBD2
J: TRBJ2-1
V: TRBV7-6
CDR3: CASSPGLAYLEQFF

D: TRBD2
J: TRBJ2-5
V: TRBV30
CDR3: CAWSVRAGVETQYF

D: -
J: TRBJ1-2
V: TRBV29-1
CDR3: CSVVGVGYGYTF

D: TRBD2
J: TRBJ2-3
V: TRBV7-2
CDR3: CASSFDQLAGVLDTQYF